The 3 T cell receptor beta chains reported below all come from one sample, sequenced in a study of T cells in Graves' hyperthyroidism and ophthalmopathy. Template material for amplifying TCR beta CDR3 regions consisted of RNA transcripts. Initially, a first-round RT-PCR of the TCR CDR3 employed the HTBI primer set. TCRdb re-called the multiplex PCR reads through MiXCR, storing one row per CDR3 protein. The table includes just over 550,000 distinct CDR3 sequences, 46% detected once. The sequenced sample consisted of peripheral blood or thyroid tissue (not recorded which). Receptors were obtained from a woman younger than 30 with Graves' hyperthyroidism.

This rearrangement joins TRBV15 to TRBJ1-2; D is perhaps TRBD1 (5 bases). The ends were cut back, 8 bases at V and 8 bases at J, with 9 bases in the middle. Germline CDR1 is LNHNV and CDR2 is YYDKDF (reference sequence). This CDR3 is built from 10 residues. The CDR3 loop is CATGGTGYTF. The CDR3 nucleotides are TGTGCCACCGGGGGGACCGGCTACACCTTC.

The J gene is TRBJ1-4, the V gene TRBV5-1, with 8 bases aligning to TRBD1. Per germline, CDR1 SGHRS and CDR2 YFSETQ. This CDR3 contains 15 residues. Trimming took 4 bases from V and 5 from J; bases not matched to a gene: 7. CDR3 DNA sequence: TGCGCCAGCAGCCCCGGACAGGGAGGGAATGAAAAACTGTTTTTT. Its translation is CASSPGQGGNEKLFF.

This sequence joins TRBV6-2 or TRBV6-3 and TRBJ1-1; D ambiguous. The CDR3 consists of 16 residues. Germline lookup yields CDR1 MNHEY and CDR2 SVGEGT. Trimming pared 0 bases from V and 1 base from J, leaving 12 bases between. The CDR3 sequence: CASSYSHIPGNTEAFF. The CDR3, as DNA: TGTGCCAGCAGTTACTCACACATCCCGGGGAACACTGAAGCTTTCTTT.